This T cell receptor beta chain was captured by sequencing in a study of cytomegalovirus exposure and HLA in healthy donors. Use of 60 Vbeta and 13 Jbeta primers characterized the PCR. The repertoire was sequenced with immunoSEQ multiplex PCR; TCRdb's copy has only in-frame clones and lacks some. Counted here are 120,000 or so clones, over 70% occurring once; the ten biggest clones make up around 4.5%. Overall study results and limits: Most of the TCR beta V segments (in an earlier analysis) were productive either about 87% or about 30% of the time. TCR beta sequences numbering more than 15,000 were associated with HLA alleles at 0.05 false discovery rate in a later analysis.

Comments on this clone: Its antigen is as yet unknown. Its ends do not fully match the called genes, so a read error is possible.

Germline V gives CDR1 GTSNPN, CDR2 SVGIG (reference sequence). The CDR3 loop spans 13 amino acids. The receptor was isolated from a woman aged 40 to 50 in good health and CMV-seronegative. This chain connects TRBV30 to TRBJ2-3, with a possible D match to TRBD2 (5 bases). Sequencing was performed on PBMCs. The CDR3, as DNA: TGTGCCTGGAGTGGTTCTAGCTCGGGTACGCGGTATTTT. Translation gives CAWSGSSSGTRYF.